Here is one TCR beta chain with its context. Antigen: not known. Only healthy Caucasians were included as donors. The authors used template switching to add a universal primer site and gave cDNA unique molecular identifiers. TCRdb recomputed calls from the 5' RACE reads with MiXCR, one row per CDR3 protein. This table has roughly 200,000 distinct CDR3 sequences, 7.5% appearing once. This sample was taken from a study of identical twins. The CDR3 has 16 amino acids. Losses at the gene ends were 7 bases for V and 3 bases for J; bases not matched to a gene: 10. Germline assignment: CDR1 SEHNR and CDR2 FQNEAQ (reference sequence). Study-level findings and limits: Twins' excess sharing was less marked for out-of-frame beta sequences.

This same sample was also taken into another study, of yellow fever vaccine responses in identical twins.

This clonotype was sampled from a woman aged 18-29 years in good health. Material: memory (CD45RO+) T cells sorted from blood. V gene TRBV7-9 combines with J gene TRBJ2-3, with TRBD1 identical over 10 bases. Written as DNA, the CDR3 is TGTGCCAGCACCTCCGGAGACAGGGGGCAGACAGATACGCAGTATTTT. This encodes CASTSGDRGQTDTQYF.